These 17 T cell receptor beta chains were sequenced from one sample in a study of shared clonotypes between healthy human individuals (dated by TCRdb to about 2020). Library preparation employed the immunoSEQ multiplex PCR assay. TCRdb holds this immuneACCESS table with in-frame rearrangements only. Some clones are missing; in checked studies, unresolved V genes explain under half, and the rest has no known cause. The sample records about 2.2 million clones, 85% to 95% of which are singletons. The ten most abundant clones make up under 2% of the sample. CD8 naive samples were obtained by positive selection for CCR7 among CD45RO-negative cells, yielding a CD45RA+CCR7+ population from which TemRA cells were excluded. Sample: naive CD8+ T cells from PBMCs. Reading the label with the study, this specimen's cell subset or site is: CD45RA+CCR7+. The receptors shown here come from a man aged 18 to 35 in good health. Some clones in this sample may be carry-over from other donors' samples.

The CDR3 region has the DNA TGTGCCATCAAGCCCCGTGGGTCCTACGAGCAGTACTTC. Protein: CAIKPRGSYEQYF. The chain links TRBV6-1 to TRBJ2-7; D uncertain. Per the germline V gene, CDR1 is MNHNS and CDR2 is SASEGT. Trimming took 10 bases from V and 1 from J, leaving 14 bases between them. The CDR3 contains 13 residues.

The rearrangement links TRBV27 to TRBJ2-1, with 7 bases that match TRBD2. This CDR3 has 16 amino acids. Germline CDR1 reads MNHEY; CDR2 reads SMNVEV (reference sequence). V was clipped by 6 bases and J by 0 bases; unmatched bases: 8. The chain's CDR3 is CASSVLAPSSYNEQFF. The CDR3 nucleotides read TGTGCCAGCAGCGTACTAGCGCCGAGCTCCTACAATGAGCAGTTCTTC.

This clone was picked up one time. The chain carries TRBV27 and TRBJ2-7, with TRBD2 as a possible D gene (6 bases). CDR1 is MNHEY, CDR2 SMNVEV, per germline (reference sequence). The V end lost 5 bases, the J end lost 2 bases, and 22 bases lay between the germline ends. CDR3 length equals 17 residues. The CDR3 sequence is CASSPIAGTHVPYEQYF. CDR3 nucleotides: TGTGCCAGCAGTCCCATAGCCGGGACTCACGTACCCTACGAGCAGTACTTC.

The chain is built from TRBV10-3 and TRBJ2-7, with TRBD1 matching over 9 bases. The CDR3 totals 17 residues. Germline CDR1 ENHRY, CDR2 SYGVKD. J gave up 4 bases and V 6 bases, and 16 bases lay outside the gene matches. This chain's CDR3 is CAIRTGDRAVKRYEQYF. As DNA, the CDR3 is TGTGCCATCAGGACGGGGGACAGGGCAGTCAAGAGGTACGAGCAGTACTTC.

This chain connects TRBV29-1 to TRBJ2-7; the match to TRBD1 covers 7 bases. CDR1 and CDR2 from the germline V gene are SQVTM and ANQGSEA. The CDR3 contains 14 residues. V shed 5 bases, J shed 3 bases, and the junction held 10 bases outside the gene matches. The CDR3 here is CSVITGVHGYEQYF. The CDR3 DNA reads TGCAGCGTTATAACAGGGGTCCATGGCTACGAGCAGTACTTC.

The chain combines TRBV9 with TRBJ2-2; 15 positions agree with TRBD2. The CDR3 is made up of 18 amino acids. From germline, CDR1 is SGDLS and CDR2 YYNGEE. J lost 5 bases, V lost 4 bases, and 9 bases had no gene match. As DNA, the CDR3 is TGTGCCAGCAGCCTCGGACTAGCGGGAGGGGGATTGACCGGGGAGCTGTTTTTT. Translating gives CASSLGLAGGGLTGELFF.

V gene TRBV28 combines with J gene TRBJ2-7, with 9 bases fitting TRBD1. The CDR3 has 15 residues. The germline V gene encodes CDR1 MDHEN and CDR2 SYDVKM. Trimming took 5 bases from V and 6 from J; bases not matched to a gene: 11. The CDR3 is CASSLLTGGSGEQYF. The DNA of the CDR3 is TGTGCCAGCAGTCTACTGACAGGGGGATCTGGCGAGCAGTACTTC.

The genes are TRBV9 and TRBJ2-3; 12 bases match TRBD2. Germline-derived CDR1 and CDR2 are SGDLS and YYNGEE. V lost 3 bases and J lost 0; bases outside the gene matches: 8. The CDR3 spans 18 residues. CDR3 protein: CASSEYGLAGSSTDTQYF. CDR3 DNA sequence: TGTGCCAGCAGCGAATACGGACTAGCGGGGTCTAGCACAGATACGCAGTATTTT.

This chain joins TRBV27 and TRBJ1-1, with no clear D. Germline lookup yields CDR1 MNHEY and CDR2 SMNVEV (reference sequence). The CDR3 sequence is 16 residues long. The germline V and J ends were trimmed by 5 bases and 1 base, with 17 bases remaining between them. The CDR3 sequence: CASSPLPVRGNTEAFF. The CDR3 nucleotides are TGTGCCAGCAGTCCCCTCCCCGTTCGTGGGAACACTGAAGCTTTCTTT.

V and J are TRBV25-1 and TRBJ2-4, with D perhaps TRBD2 (7 bases). The CDR3 sequence is 15 residues long. Germline V gives CDR1 MGHDK, CDR2 SYGVNS. Between the trimmed V and J ends, which lost 3 bases and 7 bases, there was a span of 16 bases. This CDR3 is CASSESGGAANIQYF. CDR3 DNA sequence: TGTGCCAGCAGTGAGTCGGGGGGCGCCGCGAACATTCAGTACTTC.

The chain carries TRBV2 and TRBJ2-7; 8 bases map to TRBD2. The germline gives CDR1 SNHLY, CDR2 FYNNEI. V was clipped by 3 bases and J by 1 base; unmatched bases: 5. The CDR3 runs to 15 residues. The CDR3 here is CASSDSLAGSYEQYF. The CDR3 nucleotides read TGTGCCAGCAGTGATTCCCTAGCGGGTTCCTACGAGCAGTACTTC.

The gene calls are TRBV4-2 and TRBJ2-1; D perhaps matches TRBD2 (5 bases). Trimming stripped 4 bases from V and 2 bases from J, with 15 bases between. Germline V lookup: CDR1 LGHNA, CDR2 YNFKEQ. The CDR3 totals 16 residues. The CDR3 nucleotides read TGTGCCAGCAGCCCAGACCCTAGCCCTACCTACAATGAGCAGTTCTTC. Amino acid sequence: CASSPDPSPTYNEQFF.

The chain joins TRBV6-1 to TRBJ1-4; D unresolved. Per the germline V gene, CDR1 is MNHNS and CDR2 is SASEGT. This CDR3 has 15 residues. Trimming cost V 2 bases and J 7 bases, with 14 bases left between them. For the CDR3, the DNA is TGTGCCAGCAGTGAATTGATAGGAACAAGTGAAAAACTGTTTTTT. Its translation is CASSELIGTSEKLFF.

In nucleotides, the CDR3 is TGTGCCAGCAGCCCGACGGGAGGGCGCTACAATGAGCAGTTCTTC. Translating it yields CASSPTGGRYNEQFF. The chain uses TRBV14 and TRBJ2-1; TRBD2 aligns across 8 bases. In germline, CDR1 is SGHDN, CDR2 FVKESK. There are 15 residues in the CDR3. With V trimmed by 4 bases and J by 3 bases, 5 bases remained unmatched. Together with reference TRBV14 and TRBJ2-1, the CDR3 gives the full variable domain: EAGVTQFPSHSVIEKGQTVTLRCDPISGHDNLYWYRRVMGKEIKFLLHFVKESKQDESGMPNNRFLAERTGGTYSTLKVQPAELEDSGVYFCASSPTGGRYNEQFFGPGTRLTVL.

The chain is built from TRBV29-1 and TRBJ2-5, with D unresolved. The closer fit of TRBJ2-7 to the DNA end suggests the J call may be wrong. The CDR3 spans 11 residues. Germline V gives CDR1 SQVTM, CDR2 ANQGSEA. The CDR3 DNA reads TGCAGCGTAAGGGTCTCCTACGAGCAGTACTTC. This sequence encodes CSVRVSYEQYF.

The V and J genes are TRBV4-1 and TRBJ2-1; a weak D match, TRBD1 (6 bases). CDR1 is MGHRA and CDR2 is YSYEKL in the germline V gene. CDR3 length: 15 residues. Trimming shortened V by 1 base and J by 7 bases, and 14 bases separated the two germline ends. CDR3 coding DNA: TGCGCCAGCAGCCAAGTTGAACAGGGTGGAAATGAGCAGTTCTTC. Its translation: CASSQVEQGGNEQFF.

A few counts support this clone. J is TRBJ1-2 and V is TRBV9; the D gene is possibly TRBD1 (6 bases). The germline V gene encodes CDR1 SGDLS and CDR2 YYNGEE. The CDR3 spans 15 residues. The V and J ends lost 0 bases and 7 bases respectively, with 16 bases between them. CDR3 amino acids: CASSVAREGGVGYTF. The CDR3 DNA is TGTGCCAGCAGCGTAGCTCGGGAAGGGGGTGTTGGCTACACCTTC.